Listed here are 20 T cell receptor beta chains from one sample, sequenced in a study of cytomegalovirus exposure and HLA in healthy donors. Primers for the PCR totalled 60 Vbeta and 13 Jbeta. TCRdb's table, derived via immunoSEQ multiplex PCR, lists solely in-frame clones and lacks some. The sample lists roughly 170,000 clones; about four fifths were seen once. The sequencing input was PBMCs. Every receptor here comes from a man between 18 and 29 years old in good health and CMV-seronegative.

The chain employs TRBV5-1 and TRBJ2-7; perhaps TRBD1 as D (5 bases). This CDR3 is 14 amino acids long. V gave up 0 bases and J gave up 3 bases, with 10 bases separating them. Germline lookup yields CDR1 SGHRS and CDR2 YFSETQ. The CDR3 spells CASSLAGADYEQYF. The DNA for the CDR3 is TGCGCCAGCAGCTTGGCTGGGGCAGACTACGAGCAGTACTTC. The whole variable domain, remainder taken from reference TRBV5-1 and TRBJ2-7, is KAGVTQTPRYLIKTRGQQVTLSCSPISGHRSVSWYQQTPGQGLQFLFEYFSETQRNKGNFPGRFSGRQFSNSRSEMNVSTLELGDSALYLCASSLAGADYEQYFGPGTRLTVT.

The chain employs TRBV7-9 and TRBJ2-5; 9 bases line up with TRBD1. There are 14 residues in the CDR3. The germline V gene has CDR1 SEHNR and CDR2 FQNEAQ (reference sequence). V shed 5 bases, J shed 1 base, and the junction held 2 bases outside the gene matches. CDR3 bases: TGTGCCAGCAGCCGGACAGGGGCCCAAGAGACCCAGTACTTC. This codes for CASSRTGAQETQYF.

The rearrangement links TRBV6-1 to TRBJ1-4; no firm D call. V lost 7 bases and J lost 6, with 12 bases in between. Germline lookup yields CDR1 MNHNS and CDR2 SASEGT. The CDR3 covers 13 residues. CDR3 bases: TGTGCCAGCATACGGTTGCGGGATGAAAAACTGTTTTTT. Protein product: CASIRLRDEKLFF.

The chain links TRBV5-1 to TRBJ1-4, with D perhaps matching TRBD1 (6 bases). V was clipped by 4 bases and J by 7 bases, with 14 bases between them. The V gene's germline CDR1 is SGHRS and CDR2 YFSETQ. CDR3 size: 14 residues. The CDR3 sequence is CASSPGRGGEKLFF. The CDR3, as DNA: TGCGCCAGCAGCCCGGGTAGAGGGGGTGAAAAACTGTTTTTT. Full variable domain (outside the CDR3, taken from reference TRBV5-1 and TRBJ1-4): KAGVTQTPRYLIKTRGQQVTLSCSPISGHRSVSWYQQTPGQGLQFLFEYFSETQRNKGNFPGRFSGRQFSNSRSEMNVSTLELGDSALYLCASSPGRGGEKLFFGSGTQLSVL.

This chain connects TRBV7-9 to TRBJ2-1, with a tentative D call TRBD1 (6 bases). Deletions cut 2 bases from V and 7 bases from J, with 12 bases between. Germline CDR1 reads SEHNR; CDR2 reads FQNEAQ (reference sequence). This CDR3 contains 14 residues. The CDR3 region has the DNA TGTGCCAGCAGCTTAATGGGGGCTAGTAATGAGCAGTTCTTC. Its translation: CASSLMGASNEQFF.

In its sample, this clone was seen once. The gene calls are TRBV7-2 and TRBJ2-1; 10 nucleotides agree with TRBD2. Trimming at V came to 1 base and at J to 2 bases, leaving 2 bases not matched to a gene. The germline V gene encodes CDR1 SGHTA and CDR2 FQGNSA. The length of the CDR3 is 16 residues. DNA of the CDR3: TGTGCCAGCAGCTTAGGTCTAGCGGGAGCCTACAATGAGCAGTTCTTC. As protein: CASSLGLAGAYNEQFF.

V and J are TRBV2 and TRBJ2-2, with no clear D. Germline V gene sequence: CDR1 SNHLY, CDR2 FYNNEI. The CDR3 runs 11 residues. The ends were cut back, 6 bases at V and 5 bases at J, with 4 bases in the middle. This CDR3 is CASSYTGELFF. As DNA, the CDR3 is TGTGCCAGCAGCTATACCGGGGAGCTGTTTTTT.

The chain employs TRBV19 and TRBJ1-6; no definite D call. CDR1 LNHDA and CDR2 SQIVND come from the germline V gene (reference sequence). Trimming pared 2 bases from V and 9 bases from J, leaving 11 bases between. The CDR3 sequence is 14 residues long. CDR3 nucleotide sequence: TGTGCCAGTAGTATACGGGGTCCAGGTTCACCCCTCCACTTT. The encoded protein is CASSIRGPGSPLHF.

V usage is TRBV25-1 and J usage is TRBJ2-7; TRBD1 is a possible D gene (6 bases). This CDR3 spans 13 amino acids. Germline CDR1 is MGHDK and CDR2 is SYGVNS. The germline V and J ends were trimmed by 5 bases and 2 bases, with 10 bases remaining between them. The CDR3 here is CASSPRTAYEQYF. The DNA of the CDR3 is TGTGCCAGCAGTCCCCGGACAGCCTACGAGCAGTACTTC.

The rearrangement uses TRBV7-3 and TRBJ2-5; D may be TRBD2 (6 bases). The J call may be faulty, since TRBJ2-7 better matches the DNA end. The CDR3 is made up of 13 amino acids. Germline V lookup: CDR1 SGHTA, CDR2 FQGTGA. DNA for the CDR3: TGTGCCAGCAGCTTAACGCGGGAATACGAGCAGTACTTC. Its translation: CASSLTREYEQYF.

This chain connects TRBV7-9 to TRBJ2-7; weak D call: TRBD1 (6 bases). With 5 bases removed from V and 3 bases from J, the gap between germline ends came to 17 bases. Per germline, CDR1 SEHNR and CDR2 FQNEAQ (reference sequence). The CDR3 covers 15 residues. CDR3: CASSPRGGRGYEQYF. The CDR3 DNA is TGTGCCAGCAGCCCAAGGGGTGGCAGGGGCTACGAGCAGTACTTC.

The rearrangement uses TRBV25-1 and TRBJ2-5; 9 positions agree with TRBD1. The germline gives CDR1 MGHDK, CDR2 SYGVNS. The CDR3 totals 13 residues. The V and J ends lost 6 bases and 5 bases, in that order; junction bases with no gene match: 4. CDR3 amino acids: CASSTGGIETQYF. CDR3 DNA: TGTGCCAGCAGCACAGGGGGCATCGAGACCCAGTACTTC.

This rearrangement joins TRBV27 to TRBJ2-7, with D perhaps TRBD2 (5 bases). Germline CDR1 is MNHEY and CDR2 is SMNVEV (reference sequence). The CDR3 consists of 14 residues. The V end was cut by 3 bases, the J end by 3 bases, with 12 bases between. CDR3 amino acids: CASSFRRVGYEQYF. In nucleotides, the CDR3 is TGTGCCAGCAGTTTCCGGCGGGTGGGCTACGAGCAGTACTTC.

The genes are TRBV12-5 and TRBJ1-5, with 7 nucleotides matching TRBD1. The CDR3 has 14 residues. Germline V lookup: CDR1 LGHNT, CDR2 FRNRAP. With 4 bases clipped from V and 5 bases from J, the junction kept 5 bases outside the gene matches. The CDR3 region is CASGSTGLDQPQHF. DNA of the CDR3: TGTGCTAGTGGTTCGACAGGGCTGGATCAGCCCCAGCATTTT.

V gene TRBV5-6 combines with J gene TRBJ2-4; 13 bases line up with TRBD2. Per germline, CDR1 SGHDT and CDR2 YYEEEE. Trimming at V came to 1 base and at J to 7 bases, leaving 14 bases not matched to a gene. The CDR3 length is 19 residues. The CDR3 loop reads CASSLPKTSGRARMNIQYF. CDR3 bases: TGTGCCAGCAGCTTGCCTAAAACTAGCGGGAGGGCCCGGATGAACATTCAGTACTTC. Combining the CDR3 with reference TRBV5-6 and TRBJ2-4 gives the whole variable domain DAGVTQSPTHLIKTRGQQVTLRCSPKSGHDTVSWYQQALGQGPQFIFQYYEEEERQRGNFPDRFSGHQFPNYSSELNVNALLLGDSALYLCASSLPKTSGRARMNIQYFGAGTRLSVL.

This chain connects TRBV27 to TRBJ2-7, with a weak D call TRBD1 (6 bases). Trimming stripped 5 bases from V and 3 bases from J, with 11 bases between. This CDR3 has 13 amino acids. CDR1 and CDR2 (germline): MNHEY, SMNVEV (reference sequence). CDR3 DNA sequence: TGTGCCAGCAGTCTCACAGGGAACTACGAGCAGTACTTC. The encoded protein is CASSLTGNYEQYF.

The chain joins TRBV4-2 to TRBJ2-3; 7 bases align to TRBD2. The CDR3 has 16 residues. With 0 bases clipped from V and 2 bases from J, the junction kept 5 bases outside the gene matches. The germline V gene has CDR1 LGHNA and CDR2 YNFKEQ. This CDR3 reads CASSQESGAITDTQYF. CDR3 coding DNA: TGTGCCAGCAGCCAAGAGAGCGGGGCGATCACAGATACGCAGTATTTT.

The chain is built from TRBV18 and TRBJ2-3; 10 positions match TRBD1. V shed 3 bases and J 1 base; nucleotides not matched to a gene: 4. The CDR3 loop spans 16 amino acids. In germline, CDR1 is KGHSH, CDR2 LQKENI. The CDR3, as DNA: TGTGCCAGCTCACCCCCCGGGACAGGGGGCACAGATACGCAGTATTTT. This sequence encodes CASSPPGTGGTDTQYF.

The CDR3 sequence: CASSRVAGPTEAFF. In DNA, the CDR3 is TGTGCCAGCAGCCGTGTCGCAGGTCCGACTGAAGCTTTCTTT. The V gene is TRBV27, the J gene TRBJ1-1, with no clear D. The CDR3 spans 14 residues. The ends were cut back, 6 bases at V and 5 bases at J, with 16 bases in the middle. Germline CDR1 MNHEY, CDR2 SMNVEV (reference sequence).

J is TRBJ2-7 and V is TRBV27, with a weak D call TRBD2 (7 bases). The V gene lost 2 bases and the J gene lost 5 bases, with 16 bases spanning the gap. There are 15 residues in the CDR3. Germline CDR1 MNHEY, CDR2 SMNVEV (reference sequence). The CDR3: CASSLRGRVHDEQYF. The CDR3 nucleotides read TGTGCCAGCAGTTTAAGGGGGAGGGTCCACGACGAGCAGTACTTC.